The following is a T cell receptor beta chain sequence with its context. Antigen: not known. In germline, CDR1 is SGHNT, CDR2 YENEEA. The CDR3 spans 12 residues. This entry belongs to a study of T cells expressing NK-cell markers. In the study overall: Obtained from sorted CD3+CD56+NKG2C+, CD3+CD56+NKG2C- and CD3+CD56-NKG2C+ T cells were the TCR beta repertoires. One of the eight sequenced donors was seronegative, whereas the other seven were HCMV-seropositive. General study results and limits: For a handful of donors, these clonotypes were likewise the leading ones in the CD3+CD56-NKG2C+ fraction. Whether expanded NKG2C+ T cell clones were HCMV-specific remained unclear.

TCRdb processed the 5' RACE reads again and assigns one entry to each CDR3 protein, with no DNA. The sample totals 500,000 to 700,000 distinct CDR3 sequences; its top ten clones hold approximately 3.5%. The origin of this receptor is a man aged 18 to 29 in good health. The rearrangement uses TRBV11-3 and TRBJ2-1; no DNA is available, so the TRBD1 call from TCRdb remains unchecked. The source material was blood T cells: a sorted CD56 or NKG2C T cell subset, CD4+ or CD8+ T cells, or bulk PBMC T cells (not recorded which). The CDR3 region is CASSLGDRGQFF.